What follows are 13 T cell receptor beta chains derived from one specimen sequenced in a study of regulatory T cells in long-lasting Graves disease. Combining iRepertoire HTBI primers with Arm-PCR of CDR3 regions, the authors built TCR beta libraries. TCRdb re-analysed the multiplex PCR reads in MiXCR, keeping a single row per CDR3 protein. The repertoire has 650,000 to 850,000 distinct CDR3 sequences, about 32% of them found once; the top ten carry about 42%. The time point here: persistent/refractory GD, antithyroid drugs over 5 years with positive TRAb. From RNA extracted from PBMCs, the TCR library was made. The sequencing used peripheral blood mononuclear cells (PBMCs), collected when the disease was refractory, from a patient treated with antithyroid drugs. These TCRs come from a female donor with Graves disease.

In this sample, this clonotype turned up a few times. The chain employs TRBV10-1 and TRBJ1-1; D possibly corresponds to TRBD1 (6 bases). CDR3 length: 14 residues. V was trimmed by 6 bases and J by 5 bases, leaving 16 bases between them. The V gene's germline CDR1 is WNHNN and CDR2 SYGVQD (reference sequence). CDR3 in DNA: TGCGCCAGCAGCGCCGGGACACTAGGAACTGAAGCTTTCTTT. It yields the protein CASSAGTLGTEAFF.

The sample holds many counts of this clonotype. This chain connects TRBV12-3 or TRBV12-4 to TRBJ2-2; 11 bases fit TRBD2. V was clipped by 1 base and J by 2 bases; unmatched bases: 0. This CDR3 spans 16 amino acids. The CDR3, as DNA: TGTGCCAGCAGTTTAGGACTAGCGGGAAACACCGGGGAGCTGTTTTTT. This sequence encodes CASSLGLAGNTGELFF.

Here the CDR3 DNA reads TGTGCCACCAGCAGAGAAGGCAGGGAATTTTCCGAAGCTTTCTTT. Its translation is CATSREGREFSEAFF. This sequence joins TRBV15 and TRBJ1-1, with D perhaps TRBD1 (5 bases). V lost 0 bases and J 8 bases, leaving 16 bases between the germline ends. From germline, CDR1 is LNHNV and CDR2 YYDKDF (reference sequence). There are 15 residues in the CDR3.

Here the CDR3 DNA reads TGTGCCAGCAGAGAGCGCGTCCAGGGCAGCTATGGCTACACCTTC. It yields the protein CASRERVQGSYGYTF. V and J are TRBV12-3 or TRBV12-4 and TRBJ1-2; tentative D call: TRBD1 (5 bases). The CDR3 extends over 15 amino acids. The V gene lost 6 bases and the J gene lost 4 bases, with 18 bases spanning the gap.

The rearrangement uses TRBV15 and TRBJ2-2; D gene unclear. Deletions cut 3 bases from V and 7 bases from J, with 12 bases between. Germline values: CDR1 LNHNV, CDR2 YYDKDF (reference sequence). This CDR3 spans 14 amino acids. CDR3: CATSRGAGGGELFF. CDR3 in DNA: TGTGCCACCAGCAGGGGCGCAGGCGGCGGGGAGCTGTTTTTT.

The chain is built from TRBV27 and TRBJ2-6; D unresolved. V lost 4 bases, J lost 0 bases, and 7 bases lay in between. The V gene's germline CDR1 is MNHEY and CDR2 SMNVEV (reference sequence). The CDR3 extends over 15 amino acids. In DNA, the CDR3 is TGTGCCAGCAGTTCCCCCAGCTCTGGGGCCAACGTCCTGACTTTC. It specifies CASSSPSSGANVLTF.

This chain links TRBV5-6 with TRBJ2-4, with D possibly TRBD1 on 7 matching bases. The germline V gene encodes CDR1 SGHDT and CDR2 YYEEEE. Trimming stripped 0 bases from V and 6 bases from J, with 19 bases between. This CDR3 comprises 17 residues. Here the CDR3 DNA reads TGTGCCAGCAGCTTGGCCATCCGGAGGGGGCGAGGAAACATTCAGTACTTC. Protein: CASSLAIRRGRGNIQYF.

This clonotype was recorded a few times. The rearrangement joins TRBV12-3 or TRBV12-4 to TRBJ2-6; perhaps TRBD2 as D (6 bases). Trimming removed 7 bases from V and 0 bases from J, with 16 bases in between. This CDR3 region has 17 residues. CDR3 residues: CASTPRGSSSGANVLTF. DNA for the CDR3: TGTGCCAGCACTCCTCGGGGGTCGAGCTCTGGGGCCAACGTCCTGACTTTC.

In its sample, this clonotype was seen many times. The chain has TRBV28 and TRBJ2-7, with 7 bases lining up with TRBD1. CDR1 and CDR2 from the germline V gene are MDHEN and SYDVKM. The CDR3 contains 13 residues. The J segment lost 7 bases and the V segment lost 6 bases, leaving 9 bases of the junction unmatched. CDR3 region: CASSRTGAREQYF. CDR3 DNA sequence: TGTGCCAGCAGCCGTACAGGGGCTCGGGAGCAGTACTTC.

V is TRBV29-1 and J is TRBJ1-1; no firm D call. Trimming took off 0 bases at V and 1 base at J, with 9 bases between the two ends. In germline, CDR1 is SQVTM, CDR2 ANQGSEA. The CDR3 runs 14 residues. CDR3 amino acids: CSVEDRARNTEAFF. The CDR3 bases are TGCAGCGTTGAAGATCGGGCCAGGAACACTGAAGCTTTCTTT.

The rearrangement uses TRBV9 and TRBJ1-1; TRBD1 is a possible D gene (5 bases). The length of the CDR3 is 15 residues. Trimming took 0 bases from V and 1 from J, leaving 10 bases between them. Germline CDR1 SGDLS, CDR2 YYNGEE. In nucleotides, the CDR3 is TGTGCCAGCAGCGTAGATGGACAATCGAACACTGAAGCTTTCTTT. This codes for CASSVDGQSNTEAFF.

This clonotype was detected a few times. V gene TRBV5-4 combines with J gene TRBJ2-1; tentative D call: TRBD2 (6 bases). Trimming pared 5 bases from V and 9 bases from J, leaving 18 bases between. The CDR3 covers 14 residues. The germline V gene encodes CDR1 SGHNT and CDR2 YYREEE (reference sequence). This CDR3 reads CASRFQLRDTEQFF. DNA of the CDR3: TGTGCCAGCAGATTTCAACTGCGGGATACTGAGCAGTTCTTC.

The V call is TRBV2, the J call TRBJ2-1; the match to TRBD2 covers 15 bases. The CDR3 sequence is 18 residues long. Germline lookup yields CDR1 SNHLY and CDR2 FYNNEI. The V gene end was trimmed by 0 bases and the J gene end by 2 bases; junction bases not matched to a gene: 2. Here the CDR3 reads CASSEAGLAGGPYNEQFF. CDR3 in DNA: TGTGCCAGCAGTGAAGCGGGACTAGCGGGAGGCCCCTACAATGAGCAGTTCTTC. The whole variable domain, filled in from reference TRBV2 and TRBJ2-1, reads EPEVTQTPSHQVTQMGQEVILRCVPISNHLYFYWYRQILGQKVEFLVSFYNNEISEKSEIFDDQFSVERPDGSNFTLKIRSTKLEDSAMYFCASSEAGLAGGPYNEQFFGPGTRLTVL.